Sequencing of this T cell receptor beta chain was carried out in a study of post-analysis software for immune sequencing data. Regarding the study as a whole: TRBV5-6, TRBV5-1 and TRBV20-1 belonged to a set of roughly 5 TRBV segments that were more frequent in patients than controls.

Concerning this clonotype: Its antigen is not known.

Prepared libraries of TCR beta cDNA carried unique molecular identifiers. TCRdb called the PCR reads again in MiXCR, with one record for every CDR3 protein. Here the sample spans 700,000 to 900,000 distinct CDR3 sequences, 46% being singletons. V was clipped by 4 bases and J by 9 bases; unmatched bases: 7. This CDR3 is built from 13 residues. In germline, CDR1 is SQVTM, CDR2 ANQGSEA. This receptor was obtained from a girl aged 10 to 17 with multiple sclerosis. Material: blood. The chain employs TRBV29-1 and TRBJ2-5, with TRBD2 identical over 11 bases. CDR3 coding DNA: TGCAGCGTTGTGACTAGCGGGACGACGGCCCAGTACTTC. Amino acid sequence: CSVVTSGTTAQYF. The full variable domain, its missing parts supplied by reference TRBV29-1 and TRBJ2-5, is SAVISQKPSRDICQRGTSLTIQCQVDSQVTMMFWYRQQPGQSLTLIATANQGSEATYESGFVIDKFPISRPNLTFSTLTVSNMSPEDSSIYLCSVVTSGTTAQYFGPGTRLLVL.